This TCR beta chain was captured in a study of identical twins. Study conclusions and caveats: Modelling underestimated the level of out-of-frame TCR alpha sharing observed in monozygotic twins.

The CDR3 length is 15 residues. V was pared by 1 base and J by 5 bases, with 11 bases between. From the 5' RACE reads, TCRdb called clonotypes with MiXCR, one entry per CDR3 protein. The data hold approximately 700,000 distinct CDR3 sequences, with approximately 18% observed a single time. As regards this clonotype: Its antigen is still unknown.

These data were also reused for a study on T cells expressing NK-cell markers. This second study notes: The share of CD8+ T cells held by dominant NKG2C+ clonotypes was roughly 1.0-8% in about 6 donors.

The source is a woman between 18 and 29 years old in good health. Sequenced input: PBMCs. This rearrangement joins TRBV12-3 or TRBV12-4 to TRBJ2-2; TRBD1 might be the D (5 bases). The CDR3 region has the DNA TGTGCCAGCAGTTTAGTGCAGGGTTGGACCGGGGAGCTGTTTTTT. Translated, it gives CASSLVQGWTGELFF.